Each of the 18 T cell receptor beta chains below was sequenced from the same sample in a study of cytomegalovirus exposure and HLA in healthy donors. PCR involved 60 Vbeta and 13 Jbeta primers. Profiling relied on immunoSEQ multiplex PCR, and the TCRdb table lists in-frame clones only, not all of them. Its table records 100,000 to 150,000 clones. Specimen: PBMCs. Receptor source: a man younger than 30 in good health and CMV-seronegative.

The genes are TRBV10-1 and TRBJ2-1; the D gene is possibly TRBD2 (6 bases). Deletions cut 8 bases from V and 9 bases from J, with 17 bases between. The CDR3 length is 13 residues. Looked up from germline, CDR1 is WNHNN and CDR2 is SYGVQD (reference sequence). The DNA of the CDR3 is TGCGCCAGCGCCGGGGGAGATGGGGTTGAGCAGTTCTTC. Translation: CASAGGDGVEQFF.

This sequence joins TRBV2 and TRBJ2-7, with D hard to call. The germline V and J ends were trimmed by 6 bases and 0 bases, with 12 bases remaining between them. The CDR3 is made up of 14 amino acids. Per germline, CDR1 SNHLY and CDR2 FYNNEI. The CDR3 sequence: CASSQARSSYEQYF. DNA of the CDR3: TGTGCCAGCAGCCAGGCCCGCAGCTCCTACGAGCAGTACTTC.

This chain uses TRBV5-7 with TRBJ1-3; 9 bases map to TRBD1. TRBV5-7 is marked as an open reading frame, function uncertain. The CDR3 runs 16 residues. The V gene end was trimmed by 3 bases and the J gene end by 2 bases; junction bases not matched to a gene: 6. The chain's CDR3 is CASSSGTGSPGNTIYF. The DNA of the CDR3 is TGTGCCAGCAGCTCGGGGACAGGGAGCCCTGGAAACACCATATATTTT.

The rearrangement joins TRBV5-1 to TRBJ1-6, with D uncertain. Germline V gene data show CDR1 as SGHRS and CDR2 as YFSETQ. The CDR3 consists of 12 residues. The V end lost 6 bases, the J end lost 9 bases, and 10 bases lay between the germline ends. CDR3: CASKAGISPLHF. In nucleotides, the CDR3 is TGCGCCAGCAAGGCGGGGATTTCACCCCTCCACTTT.

The J gene is TRBJ1-1, the V gene TRBV2, with a weak D call TRBD1 (6 bases). The CDR3 covers 14 residues. Trimming stripped 5 bases from V and 5 bases from J, with 15 bases between. CDR1 and CDR2 from the germline V gene are SNHLY and FYNNEI. The CDR3 region is CASSQQGVRTEAFF. Here the CDR3 DNA reads TGTGCCAGCAGTCAACAGGGTGTTAGAACTGAAGCTTTCTTT.

The rearrangement joins TRBV18 to TRBJ2-6, with 7 nucleotides matching TRBD1. V shed 2 bases, J shed 0 bases, and the junction held 7 bases outside the gene matches. This CDR3 region has 18 residues. The germline CDR1 and CDR2 sequences are KGHSH and LQKENI. The CDR3 reads CASSPMGQTLSGANVLTF. In DNA form, the CDR3 reads TGTGCCAGCTCACCAATGGGACAGACCCTCTCTGGGGCCAACGTCCTGACTTTC.

V is TRBV10-3 and J is TRBJ2-7; TRBD1 matches at 11 bases. After removal of 6 bases from V and 5 bases from J, the junction contained 6 bases not matched to a gene. Germline V gene sequence: CDR1 ENHRY, CDR2 SYGVKD. The CDR3 totals 14 residues. Written as DNA, the CDR3 is TGTGCCATCAGGGGGGACAGGGGGTCCAACGAGCAGTACTTC. It yields the protein CAIRGDRGSNEQYF.

V is TRBV2 and J is TRBJ2-1, with 7 positions matching TRBD2. The CDR3 sequence is 14 residues long. From germline, CDR1 is SNHLY and CDR2 FYNNEI. The V segment lost 8 bases and the J segment 8 bases; nucleotides outside the gene matches: 12. CDR3 residues: CASPLREGLDEQFF. The CDR3 nucleotides read TGTGCCAGCCCCTTGAGGGAGGGCCTCGATGAGCAGTTCTTC.

The gene calls are TRBV4-1 and TRBJ2-7; 9 bases are shared with TRBD2. V shed 6 bases and J 7 bases; nucleotides not matched to a gene: 16. From germline, CDR1 is MGHRA and CDR2 YSYEKL. CDR3 length equals 16 residues. The CDR3 protein is CASSSRAAGGPEEQYF. The CDR3 nucleotides are TGCGCCAGCAGTTCAAGGGCGGCGGGGGGGCCCGAGGAGCAGTACTTC.

The V and J genes are TRBV7-8 and TRBJ1-5, with 9 bases matching TRBD1. The V segment lost 5 bases and the J segment 5 bases; nucleotides outside the gene matches: 7. Germline lookup yields CDR1 SGHVS and CDR2 FQNEAQ. The CDR3 runs 15 residues. The CDR3 protein is CASSLGTGYYQPQHF. The CDR3 DNA is TGTGCCAGCAGCCTAGGGACAGGGTATTATCAGCCCCAGCATTTT.

CDR3 protein: CASSWGQVNNEKLFF. The CDR3 DNA reads TGTGCCAGCAGCTGGGGACAGGTTAATAATGAAAAACTGTTTTTT. The chain has TRBV7-9 and TRBJ1-4, with TRBD1 identical over 8 bases. J gave up 4 bases and V 4 bases, and 5 bases lay outside the gene matches. Germline V CDR1 and CDR2: SEHNR, FQNEAQ (reference sequence). The CDR3 is 15 residues long.

J is TRBJ2-7 and V is TRBV5-1; 10 bases fit TRBD2. Germline V gene sequence: CDR1 SGHRS, CDR2 YFSETQ. This CDR3 is built from 15 residues. Trimming took 2 bases from V and 2 from J; bases not matched to a gene: 4. The CDR3 DNA sequence: TGCGCCAGCAGCTTTGGACTAGCGGATGCCTACGAGCAGTACTTC. Protein: CASSFGLADAYEQYF.

This chain links TRBV4-1 with TRBJ2-7; 12 bases fit TRBD1. After removal of 0 bases from V and 5 bases from J, the junction contained 11 bases not matched to a gene. Per germline, CDR1 MGHRA and CDR2 YSYEKL. CDR3 length: 18 residues. The CDR3 loop reads CASSQEGSRGQGANEQYF. The CDR3 DNA is TGCGCCAGCAGCCAAGAGGGGTCGAGGGGACAGGGGGCCAACGAGCAGTACTTC.

The rearrangement links TRBV30 to TRBJ1-3, with D tentatively TRBD1 (5 bases). V was pared by 3 bases and J by 4 bases, with 7 bases between. Per the germline V gene, CDR1 is GTSNPN and CDR2 is SVGIG (reference sequence). CDR3 length: 12 residues. This CDR3 is CAWSRQGNTIYF. Written as DNA, the CDR3 is TGTGCCTGGAGCCGACAGGGAAACACCATATATTTT. Looking up the rest from reference TRBV30 and TRBJ1-3 gives the full variable domain: SQTIHQWPATLVQPVGSPLSLECTVEGTSNPNLYWYRQAAGRGLQLLFYSVGIGQISSEVPQNLSASRPQDRQFILSSKKLLLSDSGFYLCAWSRQGNTIYFGEGSWLTVV.

This chain links TRBV6-5 with TRBJ1-1, with 8 bases fitting TRBD1. V lost 4 bases to trimming and J lost 1 base; unmatched junction nucleotides: 8. The CDR3 sequence is 16 residues long. Per germline, CDR1 MNHEY and CDR2 SVGAGI. The CDR3 region is CASSSGQGRKNTEAFF. The CDR3 DNA reads as TGTGCCAGCAGTTCCGGACAGGGTCGTAAGAACACTGAAGCTTTCTTT.

This chain uses TRBV5-1 with TRBJ1-5, with a tentative D call TRBD1 (6 bases). Germline V gives CDR1 SGHRS, CDR2 YFSETQ. The CDR3 is 14 amino acids. V lost 4 bases and J 4 bases, leaving 12 bases between the germline ends. The CDR3 DNA follows: TGCGCCAGCAGCGAGGGGGGGCTTAATCAGCCCCAGCATTTT. Protein product: CASSEGGLNQPQHF.

The chain employs TRBV9 and TRBJ2-7; 8 bases are a match to TRBD1. CDR1 and CDR2 (germline): SGDLS, YYNGEE. The J segment lost 0 bases and the V segment lost 4 bases, leaving 9 bases of the junction unmatched. CDR3 length: 16 residues. The chain's CDR3 is CASSPRQGPYSYEQYF. Here the CDR3 DNA reads TGTGCCAGCAGCCCTCGACAGGGGCCTTACTCCTACGAGCAGTACTTC.

The chain links TRBV18 to TRBJ1-1, with D possibly matching TRBD1 (6 bases). This CDR3 region has 15 residues. Germline assignment: CDR1 KGHSH and CDR2 LQKENI. Trimming removed 3 bases at V and 1 base at J, with 12 bases between. DNA of the CDR3: TGTGCCAGCTCACCCCTGACAGGAAAGAACACTGAAGCTTTCTTT. Translating gives CASSPLTGKNTEAFF.